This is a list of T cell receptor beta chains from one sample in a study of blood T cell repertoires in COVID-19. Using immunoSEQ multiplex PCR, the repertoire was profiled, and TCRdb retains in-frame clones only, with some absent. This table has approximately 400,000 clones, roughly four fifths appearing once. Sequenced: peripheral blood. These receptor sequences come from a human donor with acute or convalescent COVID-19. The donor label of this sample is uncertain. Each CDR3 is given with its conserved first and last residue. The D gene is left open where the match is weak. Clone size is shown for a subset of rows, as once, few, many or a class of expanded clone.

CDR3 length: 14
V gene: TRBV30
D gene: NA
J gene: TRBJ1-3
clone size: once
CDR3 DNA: TGTGCCTGGAGGGGACGGGAGCTGGGAAACACCATATATTTT
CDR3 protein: CAWRGRELGNTIYF

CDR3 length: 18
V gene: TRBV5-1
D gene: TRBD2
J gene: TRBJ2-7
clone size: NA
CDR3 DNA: TGCGCCAGCAGCTTTAAGGCCAGCGGGGGCCCCGAGCGCTACGAGCAGTACTTC
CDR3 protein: CASSFKASGGPERYEQYF

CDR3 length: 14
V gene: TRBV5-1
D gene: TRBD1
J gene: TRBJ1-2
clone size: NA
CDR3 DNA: TGCGCCAGCAGCTCTCAGGGGGCGCCTAATGGCTACACCTTC
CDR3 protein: CASSSQGAPNGYTF

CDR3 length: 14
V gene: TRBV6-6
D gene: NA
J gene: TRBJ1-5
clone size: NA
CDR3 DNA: TGTGCCAGCAGTTACGGTCGACAGAATCAGCCCCAGCATTTT
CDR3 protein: CASSYGRQNQPQHF

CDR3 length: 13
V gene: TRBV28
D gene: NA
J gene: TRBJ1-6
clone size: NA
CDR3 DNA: TGTGCCAGCAGTCTGGACAGAAATTCACCCCTCCACTTT
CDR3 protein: CASSLDRNSPLHF

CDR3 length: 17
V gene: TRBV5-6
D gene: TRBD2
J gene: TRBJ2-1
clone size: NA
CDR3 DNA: TGTGCCAGCAGTTTTTCTCTAGCGGGAGGCCCTAGAGATGAGCAGTTCTTC
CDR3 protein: CASSFSLAGGPRDEQFF

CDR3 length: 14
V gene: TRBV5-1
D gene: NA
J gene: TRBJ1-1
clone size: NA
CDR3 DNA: TGCGCCAGCAGCTGGGCAGCAGGGGACACCAAAGCTTTCTTT
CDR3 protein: CASSWAAGDTKAFF

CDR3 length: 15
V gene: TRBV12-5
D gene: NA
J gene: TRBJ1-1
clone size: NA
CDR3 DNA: TGTGCTAGTGGTGAGGGGGGGATGGTTAACTCTGAAGCTTTCTTT
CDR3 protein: CASGEGGMVNSEAFF

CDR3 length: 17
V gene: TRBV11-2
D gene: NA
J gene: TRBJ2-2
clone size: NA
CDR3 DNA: TGTGCCAGCAGCTTAGTCTTATCCGGAGCGAACACCGGGGAGCTGTTTTTT
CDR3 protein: CASSLVLSGANTGELFF

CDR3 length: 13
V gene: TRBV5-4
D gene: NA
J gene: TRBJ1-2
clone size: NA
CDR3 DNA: TGTGCCAGCAGCCAAGTACAGAACTATGGCTACACCTTC
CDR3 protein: CASSQVQNYGYTF

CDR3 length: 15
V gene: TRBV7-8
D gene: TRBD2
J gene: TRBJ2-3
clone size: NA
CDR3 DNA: TGTGCCAGCAGCTTAGAGCGGGGGAGGACAGATACGCAGTATTTT
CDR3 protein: CASSLERGRTDTQYF

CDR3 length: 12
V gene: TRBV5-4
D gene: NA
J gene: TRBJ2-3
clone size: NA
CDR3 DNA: TGTGCCAGCAGATCGGGTGGGGATACGCAGTATTTT
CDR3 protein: CASRSGGDTQYF

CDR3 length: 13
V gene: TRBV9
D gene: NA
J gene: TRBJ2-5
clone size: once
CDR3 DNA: TGTGCCAGCAGCGTAGGGAGTAGAGAGACCCAGTACTTC
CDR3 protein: CASSVGSRETQYF

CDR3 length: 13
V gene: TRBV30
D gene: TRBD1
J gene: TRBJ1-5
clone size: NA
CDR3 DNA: TGTGCCTGGAGCTACAGGGGGAATCAGCCCCAGCATTTT
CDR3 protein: CAWSYRGNQPQHF

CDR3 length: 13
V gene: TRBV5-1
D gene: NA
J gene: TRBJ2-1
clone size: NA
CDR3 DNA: TGCGCCAGCAGCTCCCAGATGATCTATGAGCAGTTCTTC
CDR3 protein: CASSSQMIYEQFF

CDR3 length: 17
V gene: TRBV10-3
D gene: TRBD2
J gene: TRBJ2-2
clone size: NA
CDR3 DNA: TGTGCCATCAGTGAGTCGACTCGCGGGGGGGGCACCGGGGAGCTGTTTTTT
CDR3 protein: CAISESTRGGGTGELFF

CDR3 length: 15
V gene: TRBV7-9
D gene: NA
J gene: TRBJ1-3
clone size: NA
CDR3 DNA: TGTGCCAGCAGCTTAACTAGCCGGCCAGGAAACACCATATATTTT
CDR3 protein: CASSLTSRPGNTIYF

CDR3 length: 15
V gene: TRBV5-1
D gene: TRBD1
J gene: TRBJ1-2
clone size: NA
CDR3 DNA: TGCGCCAGCAGCTTGGTGGCAGGGGGAGGCTATGGCTACACCTTC
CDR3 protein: CASSLVAGGGYGYTF

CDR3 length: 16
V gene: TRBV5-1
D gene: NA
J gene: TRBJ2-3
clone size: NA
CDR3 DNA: TGCGCCAGCAGCCTCCCGAAAGGGGAAAGCACAGATACGCAGTATTTT
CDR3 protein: CASSLPKGESTDTQYF

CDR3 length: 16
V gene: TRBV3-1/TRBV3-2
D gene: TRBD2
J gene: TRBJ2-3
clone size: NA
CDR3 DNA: TGTGCCAGCAGCCCCGCCTCTAGCGGGGGCACAGATACGCAGTATTTT
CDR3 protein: CASSPASSGGTDTQYF

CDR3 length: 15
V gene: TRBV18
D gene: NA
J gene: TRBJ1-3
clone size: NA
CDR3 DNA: TGTGCCAGCTCACCAGCACAGGGTACCGGAAACACCATATATTTT
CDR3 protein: CASSPAQGTGNTIYF

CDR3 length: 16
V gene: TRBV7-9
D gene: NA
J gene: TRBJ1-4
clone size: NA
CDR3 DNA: TGTGCCAGCAGCTTAGGGCAAGGGTGGGAGAATGAAAAACTGTTTTTT
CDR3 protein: CASSLGQGWENEKLFF

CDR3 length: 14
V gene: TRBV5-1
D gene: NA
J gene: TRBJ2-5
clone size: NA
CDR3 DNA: TGCGCCAGCAGGCCTGGGGCGTTCCAAGAGACCCAGTACTTC
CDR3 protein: CASRPGAFQETQYF

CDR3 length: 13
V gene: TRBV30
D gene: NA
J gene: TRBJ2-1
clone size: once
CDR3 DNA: TGTGCCTGGAGTGTAGAGGGTCCGGATGAGCAGTTCTTC
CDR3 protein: CAWSVEGPDEQFF

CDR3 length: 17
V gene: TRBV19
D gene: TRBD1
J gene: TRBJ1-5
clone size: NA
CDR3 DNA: TGTGCCAGTAGTACCTGGACAGGAGGCAATAGCAATCAGCCCCAGCATTTT
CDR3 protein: CASSTWTGGNSNQPQHF

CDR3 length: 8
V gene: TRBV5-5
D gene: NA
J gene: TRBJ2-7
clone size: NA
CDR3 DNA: TGTGCCAGCAGCCCCCCTCTTTTC
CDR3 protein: CASSPPLF

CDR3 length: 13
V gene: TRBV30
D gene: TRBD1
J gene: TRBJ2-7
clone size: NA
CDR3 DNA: TGTGCCTGGAGTAAAACAGGGGACTACGAGCAGTACTTC
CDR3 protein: CAWSKTGDYEQYF

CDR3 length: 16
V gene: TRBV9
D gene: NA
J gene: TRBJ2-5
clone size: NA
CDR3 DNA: TGTGCCAGCAGCGTAGCCGCCCTAGCCGGTCAAGAGACCCAGTACTTC
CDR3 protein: CASSVAALAGQETQYF

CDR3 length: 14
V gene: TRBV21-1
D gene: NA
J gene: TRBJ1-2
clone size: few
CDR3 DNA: TGTGCCAGCATCCAGGTCAAGGGACTCTATGGCTACACCTTC
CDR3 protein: CASIQVKGLYGYTF

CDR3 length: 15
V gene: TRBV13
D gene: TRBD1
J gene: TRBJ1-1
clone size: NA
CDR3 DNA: TGTGCCAGCAGCACACGAAGACAGGGGGCAAATGAAGCTTTCTTT
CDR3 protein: CASSTRRQGANEAFF

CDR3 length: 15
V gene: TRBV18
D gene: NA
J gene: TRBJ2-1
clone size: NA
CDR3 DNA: TGTGCCAGCTCACCGAGGCAGGGCCCCTTCAATGAGCAGTTCTTC
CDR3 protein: CASSPRQGPFNEQFF

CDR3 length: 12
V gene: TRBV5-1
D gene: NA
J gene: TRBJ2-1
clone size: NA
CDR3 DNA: TGCGCCAGCAGCGGGTCAGGGGATGAGCAGTTCTTC
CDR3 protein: CASSGSGDEQFF

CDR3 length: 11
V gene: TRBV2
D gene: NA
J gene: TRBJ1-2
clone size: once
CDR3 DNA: TGTGCCAGCAGTTCAGGGGTTCGCTACACCTTC
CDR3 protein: CASSSGVRYTF

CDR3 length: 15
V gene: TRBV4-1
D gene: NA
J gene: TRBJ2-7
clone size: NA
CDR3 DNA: TGCGCCAGCAGCGCGGGGCCCAAAAAACTGGCCGAGCAGTACTTC
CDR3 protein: CASSAGPKKLAEQYF

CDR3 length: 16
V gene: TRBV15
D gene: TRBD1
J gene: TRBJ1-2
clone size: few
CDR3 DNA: TGTGCCACCAGCACCCGCGGCAAATCTGACAGGGATGGCTACACCTTC
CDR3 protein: CATSTRGKSDRDGYTF

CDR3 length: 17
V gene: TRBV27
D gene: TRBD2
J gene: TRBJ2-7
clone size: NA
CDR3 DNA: TGTGCCAGCAGTCCTCGAACTAGCGGGGGGCAAACCTACGAGCAGTACTTC
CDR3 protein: CASSPRTSGGQTYEQYF